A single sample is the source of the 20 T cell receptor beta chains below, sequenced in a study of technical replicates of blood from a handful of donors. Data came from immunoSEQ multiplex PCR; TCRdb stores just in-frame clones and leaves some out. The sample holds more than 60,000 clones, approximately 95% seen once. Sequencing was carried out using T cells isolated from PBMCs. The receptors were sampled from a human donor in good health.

The chain's CDR3 is CASSPLTGGDYGYTF. The CDR3 region has the DNA TGTGCCAGCAGTCCATTGACAGGGGGGGACTATGGCTACACCTTC. The rearrangement uses TRBV27 and TRBJ1-2; 9 bases match TRBD1. V gave up 5 bases and J gave up 3 bases; unmatched junction bases: 7. This CDR3 spans 15 amino acids. The germline CDR1 and CDR2 sequences are MNHEY and SMNVEV (reference sequence).

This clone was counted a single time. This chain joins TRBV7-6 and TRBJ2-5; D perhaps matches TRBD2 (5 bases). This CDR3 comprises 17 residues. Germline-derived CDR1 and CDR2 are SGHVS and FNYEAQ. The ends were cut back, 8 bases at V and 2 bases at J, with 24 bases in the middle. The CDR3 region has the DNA TGTGCCAGCGCCCCAACCGGGTTAAGCCGAGGGCAAGAGACCCAGTACTTC. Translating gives CASAPTGLSRGQETQYF.

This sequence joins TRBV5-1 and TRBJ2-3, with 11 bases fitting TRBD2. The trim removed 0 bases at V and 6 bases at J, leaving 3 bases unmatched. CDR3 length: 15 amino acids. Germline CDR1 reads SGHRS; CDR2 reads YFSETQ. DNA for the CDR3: TGCGCCAGCAGCTTGGGTTTAGCGGGAGGGGATACGCAGTATTTT. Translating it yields CASSLGLAGGDTQYF.

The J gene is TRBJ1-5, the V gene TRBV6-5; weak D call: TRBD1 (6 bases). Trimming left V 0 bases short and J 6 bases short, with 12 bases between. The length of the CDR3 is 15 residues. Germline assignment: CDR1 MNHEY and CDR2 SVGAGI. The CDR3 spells CASSYSRGGAQPQHF. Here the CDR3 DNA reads TGTGCCAGCAGTTACTCGAGGGGGGGTGCTCAGCCCCAGCATTTT.

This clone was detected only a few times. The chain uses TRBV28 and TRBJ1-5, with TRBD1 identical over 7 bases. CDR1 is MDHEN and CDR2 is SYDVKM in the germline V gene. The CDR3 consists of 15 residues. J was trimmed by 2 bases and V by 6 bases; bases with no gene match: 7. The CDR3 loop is CASSRTGDRNQPQHF. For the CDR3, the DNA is TGTGCCAGCAGCCGAACAGGGGACCGCAATCAGCCCCAGCATTTT.

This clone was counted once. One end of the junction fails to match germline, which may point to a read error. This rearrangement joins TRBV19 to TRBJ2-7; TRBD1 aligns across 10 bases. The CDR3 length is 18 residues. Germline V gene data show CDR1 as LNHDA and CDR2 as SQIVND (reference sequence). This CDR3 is CASSLEAFGTGVFYEQYF. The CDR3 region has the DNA TGTGCCAGTAGTCTAGAAGCTTTTGGGACAGGGGTATTCTACGAGCAGTACTTC.

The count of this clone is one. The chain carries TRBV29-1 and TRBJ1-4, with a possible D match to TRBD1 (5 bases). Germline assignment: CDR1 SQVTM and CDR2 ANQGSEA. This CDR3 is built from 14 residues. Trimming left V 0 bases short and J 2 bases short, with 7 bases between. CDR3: CSVEEGLTNEKLFF. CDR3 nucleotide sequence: TGCAGCGTTGAAGAGGGGCTCACTAATGAAAAACTGTTTTTT.

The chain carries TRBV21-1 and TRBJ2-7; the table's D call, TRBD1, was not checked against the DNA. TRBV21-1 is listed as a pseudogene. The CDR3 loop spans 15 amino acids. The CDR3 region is CASSKATATYYEQYF. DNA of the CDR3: TGTGCCAGCAGCAAAGCTACAGCCACCTACTACGAGCAGTACTTC.

The CDR3 here is CASRESYEQYF. As DNA, the CDR3 is TGTGCCAGCAGGGAGTCCTACGAGCAGTACTTC. This chain joins TRBV28 and TRBJ2-7; the D is unclear. In germline, CDR1 is MDHEN, CDR2 SYDVKM. Trimming removed 6 bases at V and 1 base at J, with 4 bases between. The CDR3 consists of 11 residues.

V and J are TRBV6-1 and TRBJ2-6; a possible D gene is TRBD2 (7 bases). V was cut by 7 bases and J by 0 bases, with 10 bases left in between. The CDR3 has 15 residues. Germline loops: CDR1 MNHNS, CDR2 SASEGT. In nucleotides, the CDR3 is TGTGCCAGCATGGGAGGGGGCTCTGGGGCCAACGTCCTGACTTTC. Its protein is CASMGGGSGANVLTF.

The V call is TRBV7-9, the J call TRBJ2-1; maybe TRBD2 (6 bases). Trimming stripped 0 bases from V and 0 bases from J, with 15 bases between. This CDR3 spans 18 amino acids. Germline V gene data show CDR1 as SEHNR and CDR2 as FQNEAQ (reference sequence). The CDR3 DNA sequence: TGTGCCAGCAGCTTAGCCCATGGCGGGGAAAGCTCCTACAATGAGCAGTTCTTC. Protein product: CASSLAHGGESSYNEQFF.

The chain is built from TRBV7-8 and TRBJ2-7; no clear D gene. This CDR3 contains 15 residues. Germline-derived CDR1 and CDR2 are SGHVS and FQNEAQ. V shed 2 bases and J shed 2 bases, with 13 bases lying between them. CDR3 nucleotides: TGTGCCAGCAGCTTACAACGGGTGAAGGCCTACGAGCAGTACTTC. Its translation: CASSLQRVKAYEQYF.

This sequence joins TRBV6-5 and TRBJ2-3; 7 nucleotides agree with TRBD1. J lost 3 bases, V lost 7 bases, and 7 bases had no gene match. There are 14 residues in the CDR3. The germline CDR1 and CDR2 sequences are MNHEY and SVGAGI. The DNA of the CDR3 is TGTGCCAGCACCATAGCACAGGGGACAGATACGCAGTATTTT. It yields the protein CASTIAQGTDTQYF.

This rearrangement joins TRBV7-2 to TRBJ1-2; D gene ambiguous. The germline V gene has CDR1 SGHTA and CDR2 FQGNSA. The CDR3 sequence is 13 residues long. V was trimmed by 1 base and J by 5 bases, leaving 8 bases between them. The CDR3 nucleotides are TGTGCCAGCAGCTTAGACAGACGGTATGGCTACACCTTC. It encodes CASSLDRRYGYTF.

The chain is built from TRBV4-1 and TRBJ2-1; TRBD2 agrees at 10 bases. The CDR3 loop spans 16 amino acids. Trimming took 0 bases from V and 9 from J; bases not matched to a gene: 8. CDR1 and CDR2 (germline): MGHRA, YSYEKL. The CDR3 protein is CASSQDKAGGIVEQFF. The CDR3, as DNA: TGCGCCAGCAGCCAAGATAAAGCGGGAGGGATTGTTGAGCAGTTCTTC.

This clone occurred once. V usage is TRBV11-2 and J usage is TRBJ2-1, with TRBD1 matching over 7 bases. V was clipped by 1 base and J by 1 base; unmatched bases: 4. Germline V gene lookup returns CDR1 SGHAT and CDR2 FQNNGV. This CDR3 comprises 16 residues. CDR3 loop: CASSLVGDSSYNEQFF. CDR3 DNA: TGTGCCAGCAGCTTAGTGGGGGACAGTTCCTACAATGAGCAGTTCTTC.

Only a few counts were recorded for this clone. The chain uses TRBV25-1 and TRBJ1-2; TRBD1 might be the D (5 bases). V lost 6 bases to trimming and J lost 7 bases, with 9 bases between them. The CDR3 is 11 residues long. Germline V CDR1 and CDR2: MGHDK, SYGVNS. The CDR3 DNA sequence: TGTGCCAGCAGGGGACTGTTTGGCTACACCTTC. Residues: CASRGLFGYTF.

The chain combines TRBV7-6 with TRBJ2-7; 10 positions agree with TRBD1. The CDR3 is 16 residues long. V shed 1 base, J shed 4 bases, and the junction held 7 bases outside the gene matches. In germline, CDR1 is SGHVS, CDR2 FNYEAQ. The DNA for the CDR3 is TGTGCCAGCAGCTTAGGTCAGGACAGGGGGGGATACGAGCAGTACTTC. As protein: CASSLGQDRGGYEQYF.

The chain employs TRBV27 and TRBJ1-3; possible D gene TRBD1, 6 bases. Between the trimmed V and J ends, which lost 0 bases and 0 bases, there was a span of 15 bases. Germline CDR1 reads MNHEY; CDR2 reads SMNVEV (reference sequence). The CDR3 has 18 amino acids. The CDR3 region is CASSLSPPDRLSGNTIYF. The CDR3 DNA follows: TGTGCCAGCAGTTTATCGCCCCCGGACAGACTCTCTGGAAACACCATATATTTT.

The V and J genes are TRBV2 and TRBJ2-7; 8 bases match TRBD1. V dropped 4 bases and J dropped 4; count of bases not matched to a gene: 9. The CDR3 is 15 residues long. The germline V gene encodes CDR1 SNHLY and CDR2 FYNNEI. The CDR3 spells CASSGGTGGLYEQYF. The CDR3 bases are TGTGCCAGCAGTGGCGGGACAGGAGGCCTGTACGAGCAGTACTTC.